This TCR beta chain was captured by sequencing in a study of cytomegalovirus exposure and HLA in healthy donors. J lost 2 bases, V lost 1 base, and 5 bases had no gene match. The CDR3 sequence is 16 residues long. The germline V gene has CDR1 LGHNA and CDR2 YNFKEQ. Sequencing was performed with immunoSEQ multiplex PCR; in TCRdb, only in-frame clones are kept and a portion is missing. The data contain under 200,000 clones, nearly 90% of them singletons. The receptor was isolated from a woman aged 18-29 years in good health and CMV-seropositive. The sequenced sample consisted of PBMCs. The chain has TRBV4-2 and TRBJ2-7, with 10 nucleotides matching TRBD1. The CDR3 bases are TGTGCCAGCAGCCAAGCGGGGGGACAGGGGACCTACGAGCAGTACTTC. This codes for CASSQAGGQGTYEQYF.